What follows are 31 T cell receptor beta chains derived from one specimen sequenced in a study of glioma-infiltrating T cells. The iRepertoire nested amplicon-rescue multiplex PCR amplified TCR alpha and beta CDR3s from RNA. TCRdb used MiXCR to reprocess the multiplex PCR reads, holding one entry per CDR3 protein. Among roughly 350,000 distinct CDR3 sequences, around 38% were seen once, and the ten largest hold around 12%. Sequenced sample: glioma tissue, nonneoplastic brain tissue, or PBMCs (not recorded which). The receptors shown here come from a human donor with low-grade glioma or glioblastoma, undergoing nonglioma brain surgery, or in good health (not recorded which).

This clonotype came up a few times. Possible read error: a much larger clone is one base away. CDR3 sequence (DNA): TGTGCCAGCAGTCGGACAGGGGCCTATGGCTACACCTTC. Amino acids: CASSRTGAYGYTF. The chain carries TRBV28 and TRBJ1-2; 9 positions match TRBD1. CDR3 length equals 13 residues. V shed 5 bases, J shed 4 bases, and the junction held 2 bases outside the gene matches. Per the germline V gene, CDR1 is MDHEN and CDR2 is SYDVKM.

In regard to this clonotype: A much more abundant neighbour one base away suggests this may be a read error. No conserved phenylalanine or tryptophan is present at the end of the CDR3, so a read error is the likely explanation. The rearrangement uses TRBV6-1 and TRBJ2-3; D is unclear. Between the trimmed V and J ends, which lost 3 bases and 6 bases, there was a span of 13 bases. The CDR3 totals 14 residues. Germline lookup yields CDR1 MNHNS and CDR2 SASEGT. The DNA of the CDR3 is TGTGCCAGCAGTGAGATGACTGCCCCCGATACGCAGTATCTT. Translating gives CASSEMTAPDTQYL.

As to this clonotype: Given a much more abundant clone one base away, this may be a read error. The chain couples TRBV2 to TRBJ2-1; TRBD2 matches 9 bases. The trim removed 5 bases at V and 8 bases at J, leaving 7 bases unmatched. There are 14 residues in the CDR3. Germline V gives CDR1 SNHLY, CDR2 FYNNEI. The CDR3 nucleotides read TGTGCCAGCAGTAATAGCGGGAGTAGTGATGAGCAGTTCTTC. Translation gives CASSNSGSSDEQFF.

The CDR3 here is CASSLDRNRYQYF. In DNA, the CDR3 is TGTGCCAGCAGTTTAGACAGGAACCGGTACCAGTATTTT. The V gene is TRBV6-5, the J gene TRBJ2-3; D may be TRBD1 (6 bases). CDR3 length: 13 residues. Germline CDR1 reads MNHEY; CDR2 reads SVGAGI. With 4 bases removed from V and 12 bases from J, the gap between germline ends came to 17 bases.

The V call is TRBV4-3, the J call TRBJ2-1; 9 bases are a match to TRBD1. Losses at the gene ends were 0 bases for V and 6 bases for J; bases not matched to a gene: 3. The CDR3 spans 15 residues. CDR1 is LGHNA, CDR2 YSLEER, per germline. The CDR3 reads CASSQEVTGGNEQFF. In DNA form, the CDR3 reads TGCGCCAGCAGCCAAGAAGTGACAGGGGGCAATGAGCAGTTCTTC.

The table lists this clonotype with many counts. The rearrangement uses TRBV20-1 and TRBJ1-2; D remains unclear. The CDR3 runs to 14 residues. Trimming took 0 bases from V and 4 from J, leaving 12 bases between them. CDR1 and CDR2 (germline): DFQATT, SNEGSKA (reference sequence). The DNA of the CDR3 is TGCAGTGCTAGAGACCCTTTCGGTGGCTATGGCTACACCTTC. Residues: CSARDPFGGYGYTF.

In its sample, this clonotype was seen a few times. J is TRBJ1-5 and V is TRBV20-1; 12 positions match TRBD1. With V trimmed by 3 bases and J by 3 bases, 15 bases remained unmatched. This CDR3 region has 19 residues. Germline V gene sequence: CDR1 DFQATT, CDR2 SNEGSKA (reference sequence). This chain's CDR3 is CSASSRDRGLSSNNQPQHF. In nucleotides, the CDR3 is TGCAGTGCTAGTTCTAGGGACAGGGGGCTGAGCTCCAACAATCAGCCCCAGCATTTT.

This clonotype was recorded once. This sequence joins TRBV7-9 and TRBJ2-7, with a weak D call TRBD1 (8 bases). The CDR3 length is 18 residues. Per germline, CDR1 SEHNR and CDR2 FQNEAQ (reference sequence). V was clipped by 4 bases and J by 2 bases, with 24 bases between them. The CDR3 sequence: CASSSTTSQGGTPYEQYF. CDR3 nucleotide sequence: TGTGCCAGCAGCTCCACCACCTCACAGGGGGGGACCCCCTACGAGCAGTACTTC.

In its sample, this clonotype was seen many times. V gene TRBV27 combines with J gene TRBJ2-7; D not resolved. CDR1 MNHEY and CDR2 SMNVEV come from the germline V gene (reference sequence). V lost 5 bases to trimming and J lost 2 bases, with 16 bases between them. The CDR3 has 15 amino acids. The CDR3 nucleotides read TGTGCCAGCAGTCGGTCAGGAGCATCAACCTACGAGCAGTACTTC. Residues: CASSRSGASTYEQYF.

At least ten counts were recorded for this clonotype. The rearrangement links TRBV6-2 or TRBV6-3 to TRBJ2-3; 7 bases are shared with TRBD2. Trimming took 4 bases from V and 2 from J; bases not matched to a gene: 6. This CDR3 is built from 15 residues. Germline-derived CDR1 and CDR2 are MNHEY and SVGEGT. The DNA of the CDR3 is TGTGCCAGCAGTTCTTCTAGCGGAGTCACAGATACGCAGTATTTT. Translated: CASSSSSGVTDTQYF.

The chain links TRBV29-1 to TRBJ2-1; D unresolved. CDR1 is SQVTM and CDR2 is ANQGSEA in the germline V gene. The CDR3 is 14 residues long. The V end was cut by 7 bases, the J end by 2 bases, with 15 bases between. The CDR3: CSALRMGTYNEQFF. In DNA, the CDR3 is TGCAGCGCCCTACGGATGGGGACCTACAATGAGCAGTTCTTC.

About this clonotype itself: It may be a read error: a sequence one base away is much more abundant. The chain carries TRBV20-1 and TRBJ2-1, with TRBD2 matching over 7 bases. This CDR3 has 14 residues. Germline V CDR1 and CDR2: DFQATT, SNEGSKA (reference sequence). CDR3: CSARGWDYYSEQFF. The CDR3 DNA is TGCAGTGCTAGAGGGTGGGACTACTACAGTGAGCAGTTCTTC.

In its sample, this clonotype was seen once. In DNA form, the CDR3 reads TGTGCCAGCAGTCCTGACAGGGGGGCAGCCAAAAACATTCAGTACTTC. It is translated as CASSPDRGAAKNIQYF. The chain employs TRBV28 and TRBJ2-4, with TRBD1 matching 9 bases. This CDR3 region has 16 residues. The V gene's germline CDR1 is MDHEN and CDR2 SYDVKM. The ends lost 5 bases at V and 0 bases at J; junction bases unmatched: 5.

The genes are TRBV4-2 and TRBJ2-5, with 13 bases identical to TRBD2. CDR1 and CDR2 from the germline V gene are LGHNA and YNFKEQ. The CDR3 is made up of 16 amino acids. J lost 2 bases, V lost 4 bases, and 4 bases had no gene match. For the CDR3, the DNA is TGTGCCAGCAGCCGCGGGACTAGCGGGGCACAAGAGACCCAGTACTTC. Translation gives CASSRGTSGAQETQYF.

This clonotype was seen at least ten times. Sequence at one end of the junction differs from germline and may be a read error. J is TRBJ1-2 and V is TRBV27, with D perhaps TRBD1 (5 bases). Germline CDR1 is MNHEY and CDR2 is SMNVEV (reference sequence). CDR3 length: 12 amino acids. DNA of the CDR3: TGTGCCAGCAGTTCCTGGCCCGGGACGCTGAGGTTC. Translating gives CASSSWPGTLRF.

This clonotype was counted a few times. V gene TRBV28 combines with J gene TRBJ2-5; D is possibly TRBD1 (5 bases). Trimming cost V 5 bases and J 5 bases, with 15 bases left between them. The length of the CDR3 is 14 residues. Germline V CDR1 and CDR2: MDHEN, SYDVKM. The CDR3 nucleotides read TGTGCCAGCAGTCACCCGACAGTACGGGAGACCCAGTACTTC. The encoded protein is CASSHPTVRETQYF.

This clonotype was seen more than once but under ten times. This chain joins TRBV24-1 and TRBJ2-1, with D possibly being TRBD1 (6 bases). This CDR3 is 17 amino acids long. Germline assignment: CDR1 KGHDR and CDR2 SFDVKD. V was trimmed by 1 base and J by 3 bases, leaving 15 bases between them. In DNA, the CDR3 is TGTGCCACCAGTGATTTACCGGGACACAGCAACTACAATGAGCAGTTCTTC. Its protein product is CATSDLPGHSNYNEQFF.

This clonotype has only a few counts. The V and J genes are TRBV4-1 and TRBJ2-7; 9 bases are a match to TRBD2. V lost 2 bases and J lost 3; bases outside the gene matches: 5. The CDR3 is 15 amino acids. Germline CDR1 is MGHRA and CDR2 is YSYEKL. The CDR3 loop reads CASSQTQTSGYEQYF. The DNA of the CDR3 is TGCGCCAGCAGCCAAACTCAGACTAGCGGCTACGAGCAGTACTTC.

The chain joins TRBV28 to TRBJ1-6; TRBD1 aligns across 9 bases. Germline assignment: CDR1 MDHEN and CDR2 SYDVKM. J lost 2 bases, V lost 10 bases, and 18 bases had no gene match. The CDR3 extends over 19 amino acids. The CDR3 spells CATLPIRDRAFTYNSPLHF. The CDR3 DNA sequence: TGTGCCACTCTACCTATCCGGGACAGGGCCTTTACCTATAATTCACCCCTCCACTTT.

Concerning this clonotype: A much bigger clone sits one base away, suggesting this may be a read error. CDR3 residues: CASSSQYNELFF. The DNA of the CDR3 is TGTGCCAGCAGTTCCCAGTACAATGAGCTGTTCTTC. This sequence joins TRBV28 and TRBJ2-1; D unresolved. Germline CDR1 MDHEN, CDR2 SYDVKM. This CDR3 has 12 residues.

The V call is TRBV7-9, the J call TRBJ2-1, with D hard to call. The CDR3 extends over 13 amino acids. Germline lookup yields CDR1 SEHNR and CDR2 FQNEAQ (reference sequence). Trimming removed 1 base at V and 15 bases at J, with 16 bases between. The DNA of the CDR3 is TGTGCCAGCAGCTTAGGGGTAGTGAGGAACCCGTTCTTC. Translating gives CASSLGVVRNPFF.

This clonotype was counted at least ten times. The chain has TRBV7-2 and TRBJ2-7; unclear D gene. V lost 9 bases to trimming and J lost 4 bases, with 13 bases between them. The length of the CDR3 is 12 residues. Germline V lookup: CDR1 SGHTA, CDR2 FQGNSA. The CDR3 bases are TGTGCCAGTATATCTGGGTTTTACGAGCAGTACTTC. It yields the protein CASISGFYEQYF.

Regarding this clonotype: A clone one base away is much larger, so this may be a read error. V and J are TRBV20-1 and TRBJ2-1; D unresolved. This CDR3 comprises 15 residues. In germline, CDR1 is DFQATT, CDR2 SNEGSKA (reference sequence). V dropped 6 bases and J dropped 3 bases, with 18 bases sitting between them. CDR3 region: CSAYHKARFYNEQFF. In DNA, the CDR3 is TGCAGTGCCTATCACAAGGCCCGCTTCTACAATGAGCAGTTCTTC.

This chain uses TRBV27 with TRBJ2-6, with D possibly matching TRBD1 (6 bases). Germline CDR1 MNHEY, CDR2 SMNVEV (reference sequence). The CDR3 sequence is 18 residues long. Trimming removed 3 bases at V and 0 bases at J, with 15 bases between. The CDR3 nucleotides are TGTGCCAGCAGTTTCCGGATAGGGGGTATCTCTGGGGCCAACGTCCTGACTTTC. Translation: CASSFRIGGISGANVLTF.

The V gene is TRBV7-2, the J gene TRBJ2-1; D gene uncertain. The CDR3 covers 16 residues. Trimming pared 0 bases from V and 0 bases from J, leaving 9 bases between. Germline CDR1 SGHTA, CDR2 FQGNSA. The CDR3 coding sequence is TGTGCCAGCAGCTTAGCTGGGCGGAGCTCCTACAATGAGCAGTTCTTC. Amino acids: CASSLAGRSSYNEQFF.

The V and J genes are TRBV7-9 and TRBJ2-2; TRBD2 matches at 12 bases. The CDR3 is made up of 19 amino acids. Per the germline V gene, CDR1 is SEHNR and CDR2 is FQNEAQ (reference sequence). The J segment lost 6 bases and the V segment lost 4 bases, leaving 15 bases of the junction unmatched. The CDR3 DNA is TGTGCCAGCAGCTCAACACGATTGACTAGCGGGAGAATGGCCGGGGAGCTGTTTTTT. Encoded protein: CASSSTRLTSGRMAGELFF.

The chain uses TRBV7-2 and TRBJ2-1, with 10 bases lining up with TRBD2. This CDR3 contains 19 residues. Germline CDR1 reads SGHTA; CDR2 reads FQGNSA. Trimming cost V 5 bases and J 8 bases; bases outside gene matches: 21. The CDR3 DNA sequence: TGTGCCAGCAGCGCTGATACTAGCGGGGAGGACGTGGTTAGGGATGAGCAGTTCTTC. As protein: CASSADTSGEDVVRDEQFF.

The chain has TRBV7-2 and TRBJ1-2, with no clear D. The germline gives CDR1 SGHTA, CDR2 FQGNSA. The CDR3 runs 12 residues. The V and J ends lost 6 bases and 6 bases respectively, with 11 bases between them. The chain's CDR3 is CASSFSRNGYTF. CDR3 DNA sequence: TGTGCCAGCAGTTTCAGCCGAAATGGCTACACCTTC.

This clonotype was picked up one time. This could be a read error, since a much larger clone is one nucleotide away. The chain is built from TRBV28 and TRBJ1-2; the D gene is possibly TRBD1 (5 bases). Trimming left V 3 bases short and J 6 bases short, with 11 bases between. CDR1 is MDHEN, CDR2 SYDVKM, per germline. CDR3 size: 13 residues. Here the CDR3 reads CASSFRVCHGYTF. The CDR3 DNA reads as TGTGCCAGCAGTTTCAGGGTATGCCATGGCTACACCTTC.

As to this clonotype: A much larger clone differs from this one at a single base, so this may be a read error. V and J are TRBV28 and TRBJ1-3, with D hard to call. CDR1 MDHEN and CDR2 SYDVKM come from the germline V gene. The CDR3 is 15 amino acids. Written as DNA, the CDR3 is TGTGCCGGCAGCCAAACCTGGATCTCTGGAAACACCATATATTTT. It is translated as CAGSQTWISGNTIYF.

As regards this clonotype: This could be a read error, since a much larger clone is one nucleotide away. The gene calls are TRBV6-2 or TRBV6-3 and TRBJ1-5, with no clear D. The ends were cut back, 10 bases at V and 3 bases at J, with 19 bases in the middle. Germline CDR1 MNHEY, CDR2 SVGEGT. This CDR3 contains 15 residues. The CDR3, as DNA: TGTGCCACTTTCAGCGCCGGGATATACAATCAGCCCCAGCATTTT. Translating it yields CATFSAGIYNQPQHF.